One and the same sample provided the 30 T cell receptor beta chains below, sequenced in a study of post-analysis software for immune sequencing data. Regarding the study as a whole: The study found TRBV5-6, TRBV5-1 and TRBV20-1 among a few TRBV segments more frequent in patients than controls.

Presence of unique molecular identifiers characterized the TCR beta cDNA libraries. TCRdb redid the calling of the PCR reads with MiXCR, one entry per CDR3 protein. The sample has approximately 460,000 distinct CDR3 sequences, around 40% seen once. Their antigens are not known. The sample taken for sequencing was blood. The receptors derive from a girl aged 10 to 17 with multiple sclerosis.

The chain combines TRBV7-8 with TRBJ2-4; TRBD2 aligns across 10 bases. The J call may be faulty, since TRBJ2-7 better matches the DNA end. CDR3 length equals 16 residues. Germline loops: CDR1 SGHVS, CDR2 FQNEAQ. The CDR3: CASSLRLAGSSYEQYF. The CDR3 region has the DNA TGTGCCAGCAGCCTAAGACTAGCGGGTAGTTCCTACGAGCAGTACTTC.

This clonotype has more than one count but fewer than ten. The chain has TRBV12-3 or TRBV12-4 and TRBJ2-1, with D tentatively TRBD1 or TRBD2 (5 bases each). The CDR3 totals 16 residues. Trimming removed 4 bases from V and 6 bases from J, with 19 bases in between. The CDR3 DNA is TGTGCCAGCAGTTCCTATCAGGCGATTGGGGGCAATGAGCAGTTCTTC. Encoded protein: CASSSYQAIGGNEQFF.

The V and J genes are TRBV4-1 and TRBJ2-1; 15 positions agree with TRBD2. Germline V CDR1 and CDR2: MGHRA, YSYEKL. The CDR3 length is 15 residues. Trimming cost V 4 bases and J 9 bases; bases outside gene matches: 4. The CDR3 is CASSPGLAGGIEQFF. The CDR3 nucleotides read TGCGCCAGCAGCCCCGGACTAGCGGGAGGGATTGAGCAGTTCTTC.

The sample holds a few counts of this clonotype. The chain joins TRBV28 to TRBJ2-3; D perhaps matches TRBD2 (6 bases). Trimming shortened V by 6 bases and J by 1 base, and 14 bases separated the two germline ends. Germline lookup yields CDR1 MDHEN and CDR2 SYDVKM. The CDR3 loop spans 15 amino acids. The CDR3 here is CASSRPGLGTDTQYF. The CDR3 DNA is TGTGCCAGCAGCAGGCCGGGACTTGGCACAGATACGCAGTATTTT.

This clonotype turned up a few times. The rearrangement uses TRBV4-2 and TRBJ2-1; D is unclear. Looked up from germline, CDR1 is LGHNA and CDR2 is YNFKEQ. The CDR3 loop spans 15 amino acids. V lost 0 bases and J 7 bases, leaving 13 bases between the germline ends. CDR3 in amino acids: CASSQDVRSRNEQFF. CDR3 DNA sequence: TGTGCCAGCAGCCAAGATGTTAGATCTAGAAATGAGCAGTTCTTC.

V and J are TRBV7-2 and TRBJ2-1; possible D gene TRBD2, 6 bases. The CDR3 has 15 residues. CDR1 is SGHTA, CDR2 FQGNSA, per germline. Trimming cost V 5 bases and J 0 bases, with 11 bases left between them. The CDR3: CASSQSGYSYNEQFF. In DNA, the CDR3 is TGTGCCAGCAGCCAAAGCGGGTACTCCTACAATGAGCAGTTCTTC.

This clonotype was counted between two and nine times. The chain carries TRBV28 and TRBJ2-3; D is possibly TRBD1 or TRBD2 (5 bases each). V was cut by 5 bases and J by 4 bases, with 19 bases left in between. CDR1 and CDR2 from the germline V gene are MDHEN and SYDVKM. The length of the CDR3 is 16 residues. The CDR3, as DNA: TGTGCCAGCAGTCCACGACGAGGGACGGGGCCAGATACGCAGTATTTT. The encoded protein is CASSPRRGTGPDTQYF.

The V and J genes are TRBV5-6 and TRBJ2-4; 7 bases match TRBD1. The J call may be faulty, since TRBJ2-7 better matches the DNA end. The CDR3 sequence is 14 residues long. CDR1 and CDR2 (germline): SGHDT, YYEEEE. The CDR3 loop reads CASSWGTVPYEQYF. The DNA of the CDR3 is TGTGCCAGCAGCTGGGGGACAGTCCCCTACGAGCAGTACTTC.

CDR3 residues: CAWDQQGSGQYF. The CDR3 nucleotides read TGTGCCTGGGACCAACAGGGGTCTGGGCAGTACTTC. This rearrangement joins TRBV30 to TRBJ2-7; 7 bases map to TRBD1. This CDR3 spans 12 amino acids. V trimming: 5 bases; J trimming: 9 bases; junction bases outside the gene matches: 10. The germline V gene has CDR1 GTSNPN and CDR2 SVGIG (reference sequence).

A single count supports this clonotype. The V and J genes are TRBV28 and TRBJ1-5; D possibly corresponds to TRBD1 (6 bases). CDR1 is MDHEN and CDR2 is SYDVKM in the germline V gene. The V and J ends lost 3 bases and 0 bases respectively, with 12 bases between them. The length of the CDR3 is 16 residues. For the CDR3, the DNA is TGTGCCAGCAGTTTCGGACAGTCCTATAGCAATCAGCCCCAGCATTTT. This gives the protein CASSFGQSYSNQPQHF.

A few counts support this clonotype. The chain has TRBV7-3 and TRBJ2-1; 13 nucleotides agree with TRBD2. V shed 5 bases, J shed 0 bases, and the junction held 7 bases outside the gene matches. The CDR3 is made up of 18 amino acids. Per the germline V gene, CDR1 is SGHTA and CDR2 is FQGTGA. The CDR3 DNA follows: TGTGCCAGCAGCACCCGGACTAGCGGGAGTCTCTCCTACAATGAGCAGTTCTTC. Encoded protein: CASSTRTSGSLSYNEQFF.

The CDR3 here is CSARDPSSPTDTQYF. The CDR3 DNA reads TGCAGTGCTAGAGATCCCAGTTCCCCCACAGATACGCAGTATTTT. This chain links TRBV20-1 with TRBJ2-3, with D uncertain. The V and J ends lost 0 bases and 2 bases respectively, with 12 bases between them. Germline-derived CDR1 and CDR2 are DFQATT and SNEGSKA (reference sequence). CDR3 size: 15 residues.

The chain carries TRBV7-2 and TRBJ2-7; possibly TRBD2 for D (6 bases). V was pared by 1 base and J by 2 bases, with 9 bases between. CDR3 length equals 14 residues. Germline V gene sequence: CDR1 SGHTA, CDR2 FQGNSA. As DNA, the CDR3 is TGTGCCAGCAGCTTAGGGGACTTCGCCTACGAGCAGTACTTC. Its protein product is CASSLGDFAYEQYF.

This chain connects TRBV28 to TRBJ2-5; no firm D call. This CDR3 is 13 amino acids long. V was cut by 7 bases and J by 3 bases, with 12 bases left in between. Germline V gene sequence: CDR1 MDHEN, CDR2 SYDVKM. The CDR3 DNA reads as TGTGCCAGCACGAGGCCCCTTAAAGAGACCCAGTACTTC. Its translation is CASTRPLKETQYF. Variable domain in full (rest from reference TRBV28 and TRBJ2-5): DVKVTQSSRYLVKRTGEKVFLECVQDMDHENMFWYRQDPGLGLRLIYFSYDVKMKEKGDIPEGYSVSREKKERFSLILESASTNQTSMYLCASTRPLKETQYFGPGTRLLVL.

This clonotype was picked up many times. The rearrangement joins TRBV27 to TRBJ2-1, with 11 bases matching TRBD2. Germline V gives CDR1 MNHEY, CDR2 SMNVEV (reference sequence). The CDR3 runs to 15 residues. J was trimmed by 3 bases and V by 5 bases; bases with no gene match: 3. The CDR3 is CASSTGTSGYNEQFF. DNA of the CDR3: TGTGCCAGCAGTACCGGGACTAGCGGCTACAATGAGCAGTTCTTC.

The chain carries TRBV3-1 and TRBJ2-4, with 9 bases fitting TRBD2. Germline-derived CDR1 and CDR2 are LGHDT and YNNKEL (reference sequence). The J segment lost 8 bases and the V segment lost 2 bases, leaving 10 bases of the junction unmatched. This CDR3 has 16 amino acids. CDR3 protein: CASSQRTSALWDIQYF. The CDR3 nucleotides read TGTGCCAGCAGCCAACGGACTAGCGCATTGTGGGACATTCAGTACTTC.

This clonotype was found once. The chain is built from TRBV20-1 and TRBJ2-1; a possible D gene is TRBD2 (5 bases). Germline V gives CDR1 DFQATT, CDR2 SNEGSKA (reference sequence). The CDR3 length is 15 residues. V lost 6 bases and J 0 bases, leaving 15 bases between the germline ends. The CDR3 region has the DNA TGCAGTGCCGTCCTTCGGAGCGGCTCCTACAATGAGCAGTTCTTC. Its translation is CSAVLRSGSYNEQFF.

The chain couples TRBV12-3 or TRBV12-4 to TRBJ2-5; 7 bases are shared with TRBD1. The CDR3 runs to 13 residues. V lost 7 bases to trimming and J lost 1 base; unmatched junction nucleotides: 3. The CDR3 loop reads CASTRDSQETQYF. The CDR3 DNA reads TGTGCCAGCACCCGGGACAGCCAAGAGACCCAGTACTTC.

This rearrangement joins TRBV9 to TRBJ1-2; TRBD1 matches 9 bases. CDR3 length equals 14 residues. In germline, CDR1 is SGDLS, CDR2 YYNGEE. Trimming took 3 bases from V and 5 from J; bases not matched to a gene: 5. The CDR3: CASSGYRGLYGYTF. In DNA, the CDR3 is TGTGCCAGCAGCGGGTACAGGGGGCTATATGGCTACACCTTC.

This clonotype was counted a few times. The rearrangement links TRBV5-1 to TRBJ2-7; D possibly corresponds to TRBD2 (6 bases). Near its end, the DNA agrees better with TRBJ2-5, so the J call may be wrong. CDR1 and CDR2 from the germline V gene are SGHRS and YFSETQ. The CDR3 extends over 15 amino acids. The CDR3 coding sequence is TGCGCCAGCAGCTCCTTAGCGGTTAGGGAAGAGACCCAGTACTTC. Translating gives CASSSLAVREETQYF.

The V and J genes are TRBV10-3 and TRBJ1-1; 9 nucleotides agree with TRBD1. Germline V gene lookup returns CDR1 ENHRY and CDR2 SYGVKD. V shed 6 bases, J shed 0 bases, and the junction held 11 bases outside the gene matches. The CDR3 has 17 residues. The DNA of the CDR3 is TGTGCCATCAGAAGGACAGGGGAGAGTGGAATGAACACTGAAGCTTTCTTT. Protein: CAIRRTGESGMNTEAFF.

For this clonotype: The junction differs from germline at one of its ends, possibly a read error. V is TRBV20-1 and J is TRBJ1-4; D not resolved. The germline CDR1 and CDR2 sequences are DFQATT and SNEGSKA (reference sequence). The CDR3 spans 11 residues. CDR3 loop: CSAHSNEKPFF. The CDR3 DNA follows: TGCAGTGCTCATTCTAATGAAAAACCGTTTTTT.

The sample holds a few counts of this clonotype. The chain has TRBV6-5 and TRBJ2-5; 10 bases match TRBD2. The ends lost 0 bases at V and 4 bases at J; junction bases unmatched: 5. This CDR3 comprises 16 residues. Germline lookup yields CDR1 MNHEY and CDR2 SVGAGI. CDR3 region: CASSYSSLAGVETQYF. Written as DNA, the CDR3 is TGTGCCAGCAGTTACTCGAGTCTAGCGGGAGTAGAGACCCAGTACTTC.

This clonotype was counted between two and nine times. The chain employs TRBV7-2 and TRBJ2-4, with D perhaps matching TRBD1 (5 bases). Judging by the DNA end, TRBJ2-7 fits better; the J call may be wrong. This CDR3 is built from 15 residues. CDR1 SGHTA and CDR2 FQGNSA come from the germline V gene. The DNA of the CDR3 is TGTGCCAGCAGCCCACTGGACATATTAGCCTACGAGCAGTACTTC. This sequence encodes CASSPLDILAYEQYF.

The rearrangement links TRBV4-1 to TRBJ2-2, with a tentative D call TRBD2 (6 bases). Trimming removed 2 bases at V and 7 bases at J, with 11 bases between. Germline-derived CDR1 and CDR2 are MGHRA and YSYEKL. CDR3 length: 14 amino acids. CDR3 DNA sequence: TGCGCCAGCAGCCAAAAGGGACTGAGCGGGGAGCTGTTTTTT. Amino acid sequence: CASSQKGLSGELFF.

This clonotype has a handful of counts. This chain uses TRBV7-9 with TRBJ2-6, with TRBD1 identical over 7 bases. The CDR3 length is 15 residues. V dropped 3 bases and J dropped 3; count of bases not matched to a gene: 2. CDR1 SEHNR and CDR2 FQNEAQ come from the germline V gene (reference sequence). This CDR3 reads CASSFGQVGANVLTF. The CDR3 coding sequence is TGTGCCAGCAGCTTCGGACAGGTTGGGGCCAACGTCCTGACTTTC.

This clonotype was counted a few times. V gene TRBV7-9 combines with J gene TRBJ2-5, with TRBD1 matching over 7 bases. The CDR3 loop spans 15 amino acids. V lost 5 bases to trimming and J lost 5 bases; unmatched junction nucleotides: 11. Germline loops: CDR1 SEHNR, CDR2 FQNEAQ (reference sequence). The CDR3 loop is CASSPRQGSVETQYF. The DNA for the CDR3 is TGTGCCAGCAGCCCGCGACAGGGATCGGTGGAGACCCAGTACTTC.

In this sample, this clonotype turned up a few times. The chain links TRBV19 to TRBJ1-5, with a weak D call TRBD1 (5 bases). This CDR3 spans 12 amino acids. Trimming pared 9 bases from V and 6 bases from J, leaving 12 bases between. Germline assignment: CDR1 LNHDA and CDR2 SQIVND (reference sequence). This CDR3 is CASTDGGQPQHF. CDR3 DNA sequence: TGTGCCAGCACGGACGGGGGTCAGCCCCAGCATTTT.

Regarding this clonotype: The junction does not match germline at one end; this may be a read error. The chain carries TRBV20-1 and TRBJ1-1; D might be TRBD1 (6 bases). The V gene's germline CDR1 is DFQATT and CDR2 SNEGSKA (reference sequence). The CDR3 totals 16 residues. Here the CDR3 DNA reads TGCAGTGCTAGCGACAGGTCAAAATGGGGAGGGACTGAAACTTTCTTT. Its translation: CSASDRSKWGGTETFF.

The rearrangement links TRBV7-9 to TRBJ1-6; D gene unclear. The germline V gene has CDR1 SEHNR and CDR2 FQNEAQ (reference sequence). The CDR3 length is 13 residues. V was pared by 5 bases and J by 8 bases, with 10 bases between. The CDR3, as DNA: TGTGCCAGCAGCCCGGTCCGGGATTCACCCCTCCACTTT. It is translated as CASSPVRDSPLHF. Variable domain in full (rest from reference TRBV7-9 and TRBJ1-6): DTGVSQNPRHKITKRGQNVTFRCDPISEHNRLYWYRQTLGQGPEFLTYFQNEAQLEKSRLLSDRFSAERPKGSFSTLEIQRTEQGDSAMYLCASSPVRDSPLHFGNGTRLTVT.